This T cell receptor beta chain was captured in a study of OX40 agonist ivuxolimab in advanced cancers. Study results and limitations: The antigens recognized by the expanded peripheral T cells, that is their antigen specificity, were not determined.

Method: immunoSEQ multiplex PCR; TCRdb's copy keeps in-frame clones and lacks some. The table lists 60,000 to 75,000 clones, under 95% of them singletons. Germline V gene data show CDR1 as LGHNA and CDR2 as YNFKEQ. Trimming left V 4 bases short and J 1 base short, with 11 bases between. CDR3 size: 14 residues. Notes on this clone: What it binds is not known.

The sequences come from CD4+ or CD8+ T cells sorted from blood, collected in a trial of the OX40 agonist ivuxolimab. The chain links TRBV4-2 to TRBJ2-7, with D unresolved. The source is an adult with an advanced solid tumor such as melanoma, head and neck, liver or kidney cancer. CDR3 coding DNA: TGTGCCAGCAGCCCTGTGGGCAATTCCTACGAGCAGTACTTC. Translated: CASSPVGNSYEQYF.